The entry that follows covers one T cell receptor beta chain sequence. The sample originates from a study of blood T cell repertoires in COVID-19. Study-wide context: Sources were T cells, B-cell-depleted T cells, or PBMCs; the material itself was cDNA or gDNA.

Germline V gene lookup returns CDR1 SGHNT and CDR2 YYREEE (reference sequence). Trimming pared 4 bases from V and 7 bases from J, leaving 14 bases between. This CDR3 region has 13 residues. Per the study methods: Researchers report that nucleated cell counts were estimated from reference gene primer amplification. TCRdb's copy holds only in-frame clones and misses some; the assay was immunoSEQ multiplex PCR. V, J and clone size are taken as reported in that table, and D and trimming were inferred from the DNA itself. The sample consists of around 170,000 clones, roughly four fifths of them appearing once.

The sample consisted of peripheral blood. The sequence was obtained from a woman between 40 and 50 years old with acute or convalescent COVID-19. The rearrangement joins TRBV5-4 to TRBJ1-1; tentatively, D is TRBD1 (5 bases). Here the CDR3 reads CASSPARGNEAFF. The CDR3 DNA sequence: TGTGCCAGCAGCCCGGCGCGGGGGAATGAAGCTTTCTTT. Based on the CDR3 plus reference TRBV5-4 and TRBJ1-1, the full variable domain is ETGVTQSPTHLIKTRGQQVTLRCSSQSGHNTVSWYQQALGQGPQFIFQYYREEENGRGNFPPRFSGLQFPNYSSELNVNALELDDSALYLCASSPARGNEAFFGQGTRLTVV.